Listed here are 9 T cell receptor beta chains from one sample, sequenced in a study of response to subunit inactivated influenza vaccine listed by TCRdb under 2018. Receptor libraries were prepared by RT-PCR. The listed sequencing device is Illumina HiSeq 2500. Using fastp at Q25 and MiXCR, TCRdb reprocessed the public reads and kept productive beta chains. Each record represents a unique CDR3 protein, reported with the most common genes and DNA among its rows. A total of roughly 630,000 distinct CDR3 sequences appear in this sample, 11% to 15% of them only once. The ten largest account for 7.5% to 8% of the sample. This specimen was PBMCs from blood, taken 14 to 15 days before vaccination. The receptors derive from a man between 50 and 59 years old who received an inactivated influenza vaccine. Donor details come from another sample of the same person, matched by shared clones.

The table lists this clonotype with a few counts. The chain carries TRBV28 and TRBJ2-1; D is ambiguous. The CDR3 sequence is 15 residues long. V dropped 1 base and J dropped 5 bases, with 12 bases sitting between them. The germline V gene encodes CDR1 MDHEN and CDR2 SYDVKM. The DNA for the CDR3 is TGTGCCAGCAGTTTATTAGGTCATGATAACAATGAGCAGTTCTTC. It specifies CASSLLGHDNNEQFF.

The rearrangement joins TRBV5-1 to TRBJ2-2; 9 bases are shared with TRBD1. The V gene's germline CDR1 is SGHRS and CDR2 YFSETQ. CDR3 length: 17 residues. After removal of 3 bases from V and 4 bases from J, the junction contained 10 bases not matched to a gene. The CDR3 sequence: CASSWPSGTGPTGELFF. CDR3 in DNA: TGCGCCAGCAGCTGGCCCTCCGGGACAGGGCCCACCGGGGAGCTGTTTTTT.

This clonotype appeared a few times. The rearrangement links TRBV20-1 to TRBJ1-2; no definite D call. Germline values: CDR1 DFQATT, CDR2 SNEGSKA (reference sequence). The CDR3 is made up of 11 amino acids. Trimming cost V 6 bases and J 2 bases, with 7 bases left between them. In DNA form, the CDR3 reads TGCAGTGCAAGACGGAACTATGGCTACACCTTC. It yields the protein CSARRNYGYTF.

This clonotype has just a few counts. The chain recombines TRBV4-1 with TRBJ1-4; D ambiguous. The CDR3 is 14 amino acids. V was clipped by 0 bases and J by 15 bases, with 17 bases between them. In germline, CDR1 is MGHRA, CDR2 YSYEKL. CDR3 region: CASSQDGVPKIMFF. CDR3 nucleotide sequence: TGCGCCAGCAGCCAAGATGGGGTCCCGAAAATAATGTTTTTT.

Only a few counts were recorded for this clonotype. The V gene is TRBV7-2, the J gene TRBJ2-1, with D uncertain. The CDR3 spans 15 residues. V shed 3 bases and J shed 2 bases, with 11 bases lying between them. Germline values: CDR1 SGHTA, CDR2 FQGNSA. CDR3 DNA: TGTGCCAGCAGCTTTGCAGGTAGTCCCTACAATGAGCAGTTCTTC. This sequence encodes CASSFAGSPYNEQFF.

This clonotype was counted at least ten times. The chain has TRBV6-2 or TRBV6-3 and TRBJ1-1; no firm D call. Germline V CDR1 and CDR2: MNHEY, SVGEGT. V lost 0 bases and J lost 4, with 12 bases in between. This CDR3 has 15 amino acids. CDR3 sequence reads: CASSYSGMGGTEAFF. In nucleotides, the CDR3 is TGTGCCAGCAGTTACTCTGGGATGGGTGGCACTGAAGCTTTCTTT.

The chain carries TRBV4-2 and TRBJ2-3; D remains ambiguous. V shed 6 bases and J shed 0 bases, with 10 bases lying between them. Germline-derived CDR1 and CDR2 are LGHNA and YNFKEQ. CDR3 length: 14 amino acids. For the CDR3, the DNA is TGTGCCAGCAGAAGCCAGACTAGCACAGATACGCAGTATTTT. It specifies CASRSQTSTDTQYF.

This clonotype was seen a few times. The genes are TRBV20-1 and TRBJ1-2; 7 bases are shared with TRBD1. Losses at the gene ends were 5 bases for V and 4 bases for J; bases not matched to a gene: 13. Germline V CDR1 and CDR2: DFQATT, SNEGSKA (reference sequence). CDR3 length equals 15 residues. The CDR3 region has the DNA TGCAGTGCTGCGATATCCAGGGGGACTTCCTATGGCTACACCTTC. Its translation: CSAAISRGTSYGYTF.

This chain's CDR3 is CASSLQGPISYEQYF. In nucleotides, the CDR3 is TGTGCCAGCAGCCTACAGGGTCCGATCTCCTACGAGCAGTACTTC. The chain carries TRBV5-6 and TRBJ2-7; tentative D call: TRBD1 (6 bases). This CDR3 has 15 amino acids. Germline V lookup: CDR1 SGHDT, CDR2 YYEEEE. V dropped 4 bases and J dropped 0 bases, with 14 bases sitting between them.